The T cell receptor (beta chain) under discussion was sequenced for a study of cytomegalovirus exposure and HLA in healthy donors. A multiplex PCR was run with 60 Vbeta primers and 13 Jbeta primers. The data were produced by immunoSEQ multiplex PCR, yet TCRdb's version contains in-frame clones alone and is incomplete. This repertoire shows under 150,000 clones, approximately 68% found once; its top ten account for roughly 1.6%. This clone was picked up a small number of times. Its antigen is not known. Findings and caveats of the study: Per a later analysis, HLA-associated TCR beta chains showed more clonal expansion than other, equally common TCR beta chains.

The sequenced material came from PBMCs. This clonotype originated in a man under 40 in good health and CMV-seropositive.

The CDR3 is CASSLPARRAGFYEQYF. In nucleotides, the CDR3 is TGTGCCAGCAGCTTGCCAGCCCGGCGAGCGGGGTTCTACGAGCAGTACTTC. The chain uses TRBV11-2 and TRBJ2-7; 7 bases fit TRBD2. This CDR3 region has 17 residues. With V trimmed by 3 bases and J by 3 bases, 14 bases remained unmatched. From germline, CDR1 is SGHAT and CDR2 FQNNGV.